This T cell receptor beta chain comes out of a study of shared clonotypes between healthy human individuals. Turning to the study itself: The donor pool was made up of a couple of women and a few men aged 18 to 49. The plates for each donor numbered three CD4 naive, three CD4 memory, two CD8 naive and one CD8 memory.

Genomic DNA belonging to each subset was distributed in equal measure over several immunoSEQ plates. The data were produced by immunoSEQ multiplex PCR, yet TCRdb's version contains in-frame clones alone and is incomplete. In the table there are about 1.5 million clones, roughly 98% of which are singletons. This CDR3 is built from 17 residues. Germline V gene sequence: CDR1 SGHKS, CDR2 YYEKEE (reference sequence). With 7 bases clipped from V and 1 base from J, the junction kept 11 bases outside the gene matches. This TCR derives from a man under 40 in good health. The chain has TRBV5-5 and TRBJ1-5; 10 bases map to TRBD1. Sequenced: naive CD4+ T cells sorted from blood. Subset defined: CD45RA+ positively selected. CDR3 in amino acids: CASRAGTGVYSNQPQHF. CDR3 in DNA: TGTGCCAGCCGAGCCGGGACAGGGGTTTACAGCAATCAGCCCCAGCATTTT.